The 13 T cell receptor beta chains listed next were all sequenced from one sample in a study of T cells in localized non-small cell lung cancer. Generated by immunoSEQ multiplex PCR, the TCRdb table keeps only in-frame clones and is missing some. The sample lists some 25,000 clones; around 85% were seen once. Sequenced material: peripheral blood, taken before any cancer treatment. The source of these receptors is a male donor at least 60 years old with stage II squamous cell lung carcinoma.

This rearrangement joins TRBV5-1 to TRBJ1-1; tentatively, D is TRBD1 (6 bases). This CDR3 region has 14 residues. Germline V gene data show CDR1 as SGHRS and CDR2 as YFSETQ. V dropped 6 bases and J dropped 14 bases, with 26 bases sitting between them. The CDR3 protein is CASTLAGATHVAFF. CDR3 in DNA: TGCGCCAGCACCTTAGCAGGGGCCACTCACGTGGCATTCTTT.

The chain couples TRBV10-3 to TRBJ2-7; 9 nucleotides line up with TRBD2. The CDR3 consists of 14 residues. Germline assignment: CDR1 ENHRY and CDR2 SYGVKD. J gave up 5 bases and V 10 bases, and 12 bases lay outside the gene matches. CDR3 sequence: CATSLAGASNEQYF. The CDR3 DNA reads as TGTGCCACAAGCTTAGCGGGAGCCTCAAACGAGCAGTACTTC.

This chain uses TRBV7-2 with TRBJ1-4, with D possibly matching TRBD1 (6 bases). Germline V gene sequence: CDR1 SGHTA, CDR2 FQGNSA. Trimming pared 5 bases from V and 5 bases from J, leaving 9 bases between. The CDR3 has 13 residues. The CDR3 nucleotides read TGTGCCAGCAGCCCCGGGACAAATGAAAAACTGTTTTTT. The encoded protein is CASSPGTNEKLFF.

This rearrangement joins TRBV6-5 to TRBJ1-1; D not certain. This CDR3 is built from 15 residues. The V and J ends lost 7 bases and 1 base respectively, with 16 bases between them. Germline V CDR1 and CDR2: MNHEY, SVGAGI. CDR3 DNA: TGTGCCAGCATTGACGGGTGGGGTAGGAACACTGAAGCTTTCTTT. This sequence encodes CASIDGWGRNTEAFF.

CDR3 nucleotide sequence: TGTGCCACCAGCAGAGTCAGCGGGTGGAACACCGGGGAGCTGTTTTTT. Amino acids: CATSRVSGWNTGELFF. V is TRBV15 and J is TRBJ2-2; D perhaps matches TRBD2 (6 bases). V was shortened by 1 base and J by 1 base, with 10 bases between the two germline ends. Germline lookup yields CDR1 LNHNV and CDR2 YYDKDF (reference sequence). This CDR3 has 16 residues.

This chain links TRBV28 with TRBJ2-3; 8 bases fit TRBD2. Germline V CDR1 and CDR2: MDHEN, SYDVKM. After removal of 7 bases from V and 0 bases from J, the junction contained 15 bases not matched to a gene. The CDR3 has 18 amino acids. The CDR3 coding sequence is TGTGCCAGCACCGCCAGCGGGAGACGGGATGCAAGCACAGATACGCAGTATTTT. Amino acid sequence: CASTASGRRDASTDTQYF.

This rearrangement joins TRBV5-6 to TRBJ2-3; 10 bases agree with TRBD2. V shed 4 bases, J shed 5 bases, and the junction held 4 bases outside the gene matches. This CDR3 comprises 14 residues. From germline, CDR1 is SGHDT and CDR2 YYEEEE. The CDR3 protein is CASSASGSLDTQYF. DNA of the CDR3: TGTGCCAGCAGCGCTAGCGGGAGTTTAGATACGCAGTATTTT.

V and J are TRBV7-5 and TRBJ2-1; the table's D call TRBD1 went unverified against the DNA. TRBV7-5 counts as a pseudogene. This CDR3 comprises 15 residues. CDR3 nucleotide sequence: TGTGTCAGAAGCTTAAGTAGGACAACCTACAATGAGCAGTTCTTC. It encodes CVRSLSRTTYNEQFF.

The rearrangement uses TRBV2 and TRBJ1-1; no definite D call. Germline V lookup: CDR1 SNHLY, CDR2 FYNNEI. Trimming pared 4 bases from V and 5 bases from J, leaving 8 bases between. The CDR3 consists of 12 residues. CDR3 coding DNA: TGTGCCAGCAGTGTACGGACGACTGAAGCTTTCTTT. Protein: CASSVRTTEAFF.

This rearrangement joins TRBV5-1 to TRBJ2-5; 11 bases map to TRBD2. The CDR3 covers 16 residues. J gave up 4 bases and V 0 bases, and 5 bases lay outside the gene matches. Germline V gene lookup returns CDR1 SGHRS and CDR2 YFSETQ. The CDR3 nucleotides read TGCGCCAGCAGCTTGGATGGTAGCGGGGGGGTAGAGACCCAGTACTTC. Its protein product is CASSLDGSGGVETQYF.

The CDR3 protein is CASGFGGATTGYTF. The CDR3 DNA reads as TGTGCTAGTGGTTTTGGAGGGGCGACCACTGGCTACACCTTC. The gene calls are TRBV12-5 and TRBJ1-2; perhaps TRBD1 as D (5 bases). The germline V gene encodes CDR1 LGHNT and CDR2 FRNRAP. This CDR3 region has 14 residues. V was cut by 3 bases and J by 7 bases, with 15 bases left in between.

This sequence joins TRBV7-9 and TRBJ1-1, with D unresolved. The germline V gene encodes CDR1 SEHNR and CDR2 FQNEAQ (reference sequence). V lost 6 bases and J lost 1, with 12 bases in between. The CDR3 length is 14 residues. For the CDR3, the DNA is TGTGCCAGCAGGGTTATGGTTGGGAACACTGAAGCTTTCTTT. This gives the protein CASRVMVGNTEAFF.

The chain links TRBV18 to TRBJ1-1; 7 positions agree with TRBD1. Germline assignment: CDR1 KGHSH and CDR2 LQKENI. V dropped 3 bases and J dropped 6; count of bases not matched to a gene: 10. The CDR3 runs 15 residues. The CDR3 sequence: CASSPPNTGVPEAFF. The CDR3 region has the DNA TGTGCCAGCTCACCGCCAAATACAGGGGTCCCTGAAGCTTTCTTT. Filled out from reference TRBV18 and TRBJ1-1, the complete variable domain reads NAGVMQNPRHLVRRRGQEARLRCSPMKGHSHVYWYRQLPEEGLKFMVYLQKENIIDESGMPKERFSAEFPKEGPSILRIQQVVRGDSAAYFCASSPPNTGVPEAFFGQGTRLTVV.